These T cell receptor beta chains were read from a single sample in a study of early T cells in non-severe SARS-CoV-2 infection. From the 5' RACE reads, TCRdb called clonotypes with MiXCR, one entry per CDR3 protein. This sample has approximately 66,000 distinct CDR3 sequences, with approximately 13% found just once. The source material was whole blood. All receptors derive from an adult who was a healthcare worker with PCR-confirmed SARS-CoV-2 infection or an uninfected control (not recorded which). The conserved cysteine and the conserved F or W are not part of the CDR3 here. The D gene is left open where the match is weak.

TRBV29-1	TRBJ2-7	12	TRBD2	SVSPDTGGSEQY
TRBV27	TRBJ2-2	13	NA	ASSGSRQGTGELF
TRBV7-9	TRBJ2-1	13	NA	ASSPRRTFYNEQF
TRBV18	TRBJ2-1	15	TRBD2	ASSPLTSGSAYNEQF
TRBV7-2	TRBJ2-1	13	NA	ASSLERQTHNEQF
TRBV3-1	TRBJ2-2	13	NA	ASSPLVIVTGELF
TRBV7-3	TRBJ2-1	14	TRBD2	ASSLNRLAGVHEQF
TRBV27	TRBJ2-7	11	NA	ASSKTDSYEQY
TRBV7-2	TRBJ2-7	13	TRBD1	ASSLRRDRALEQY
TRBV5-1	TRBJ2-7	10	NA	ASSQSSYEQY
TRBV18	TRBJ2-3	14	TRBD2	ASSPGTSGFADTQY
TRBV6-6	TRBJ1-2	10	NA	ASHPGSGGYT
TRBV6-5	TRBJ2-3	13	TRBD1	ASRANRGSTDTQY
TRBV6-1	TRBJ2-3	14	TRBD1	ASRPTGGWGTDTQY
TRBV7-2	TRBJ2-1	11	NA	ADSEGAHNEQF
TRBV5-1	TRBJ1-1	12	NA	ASSLDGQNTEAF
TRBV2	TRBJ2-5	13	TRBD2	ASNGLVSPRETQY
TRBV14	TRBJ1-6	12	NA	ASSPLRVGSPLH
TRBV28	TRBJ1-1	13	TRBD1	ASSRGGQRNTEAF
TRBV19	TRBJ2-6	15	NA	ASSIFGSLPGANVLT
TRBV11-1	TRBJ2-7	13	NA	ASSRNQHGTYEQY
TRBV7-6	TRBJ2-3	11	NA	ASSLAHGDTQY
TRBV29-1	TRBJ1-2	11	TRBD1	SVTGESNYGYT
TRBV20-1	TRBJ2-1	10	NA	SADGSGNEQF
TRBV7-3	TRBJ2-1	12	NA	ASSPLGLENEQF
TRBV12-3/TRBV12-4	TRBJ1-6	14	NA	ASKPGRSSYNSPLH
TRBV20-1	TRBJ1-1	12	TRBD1	SARRQGEGTEAF
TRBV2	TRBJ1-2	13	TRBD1	ASREGTGWNYGYT
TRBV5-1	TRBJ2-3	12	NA	ASSLAQISDTQY
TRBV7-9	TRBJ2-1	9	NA	ASSLFNEQF
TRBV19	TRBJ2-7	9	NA	ASSWGPEQY
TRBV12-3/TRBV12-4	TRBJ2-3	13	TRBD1	ASSSRQGNTDTQY
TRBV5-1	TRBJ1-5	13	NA	ASSPTPFGDQPQH
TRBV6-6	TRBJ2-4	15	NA	ASSYSGLAAAKNIQY
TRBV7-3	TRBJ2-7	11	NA	ASSAALGDEQY
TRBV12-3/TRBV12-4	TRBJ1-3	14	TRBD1	ASSFNPGQGRNTIY
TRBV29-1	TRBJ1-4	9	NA	SVGSGGKLF
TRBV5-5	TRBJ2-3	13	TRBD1	ASSKDRGQGDTQY
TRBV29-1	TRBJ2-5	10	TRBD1	SATGGQETQY